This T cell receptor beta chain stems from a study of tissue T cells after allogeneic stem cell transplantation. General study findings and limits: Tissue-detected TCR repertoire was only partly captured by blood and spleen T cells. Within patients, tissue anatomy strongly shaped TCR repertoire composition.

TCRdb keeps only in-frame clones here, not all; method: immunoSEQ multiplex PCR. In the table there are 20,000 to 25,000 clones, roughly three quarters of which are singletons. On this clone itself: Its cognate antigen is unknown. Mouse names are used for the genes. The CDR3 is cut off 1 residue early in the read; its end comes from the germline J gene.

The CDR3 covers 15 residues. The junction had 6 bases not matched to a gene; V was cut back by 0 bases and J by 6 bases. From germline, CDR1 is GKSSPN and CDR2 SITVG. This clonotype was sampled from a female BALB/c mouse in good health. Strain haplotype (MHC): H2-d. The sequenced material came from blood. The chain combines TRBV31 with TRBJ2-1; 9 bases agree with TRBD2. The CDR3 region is CAWSLFNWGVAEQFF. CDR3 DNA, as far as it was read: TGTGCCTGGAGTCTTTTTAACTGGGGGGTTGCTGAGCAGTTC.